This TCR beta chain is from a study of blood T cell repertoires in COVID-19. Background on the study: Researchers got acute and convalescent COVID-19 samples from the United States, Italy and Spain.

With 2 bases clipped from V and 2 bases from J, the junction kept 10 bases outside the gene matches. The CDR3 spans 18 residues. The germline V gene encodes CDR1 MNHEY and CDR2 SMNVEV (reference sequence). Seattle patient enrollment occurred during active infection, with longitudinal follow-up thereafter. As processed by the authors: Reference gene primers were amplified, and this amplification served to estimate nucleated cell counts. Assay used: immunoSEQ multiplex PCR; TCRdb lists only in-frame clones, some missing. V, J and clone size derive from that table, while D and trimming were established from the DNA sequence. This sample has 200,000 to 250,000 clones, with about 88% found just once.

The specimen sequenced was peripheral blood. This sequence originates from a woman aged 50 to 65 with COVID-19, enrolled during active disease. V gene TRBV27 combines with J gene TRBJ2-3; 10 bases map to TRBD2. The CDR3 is CASSLVAGGPSPTDTQYF. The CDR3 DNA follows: TGTGCCAGCAGTTTAGTAGCGGGGGGCCCTAGTCCCACAGATACGCAGTATTTT.